This T cell receptor beta chain was profiled in a study of T cell changes during pregnancy in multiple sclerosis. V was clipped by 7 bases and J by 5 bases, with 7 bases between them. This CDR3 contains 10 residues. CDR1 is DFQATT and CDR2 is SNEGSKA in the germline V gene (reference sequence). Generated by immunoSEQ multiplex PCR, the TCRdb table keeps only in-frame clones and is missing some. The sample includes 26,000 or so clones, over 80% of them seen just once. This chain connects TRBV20-1 to TRBJ2-3, with D maybe TRBD1 (5 bases). The TCR comes from a female donor with multiple sclerosis, enrolled in a pregnancy study. The sequencing used CD8+ T cells from peripheral blood mononuclear cells, collected before pregnancy. CDR3 loop: CSVGLDTQYF. The CDR3 DNA sequence: TGCAGTGTGGGGCTAGATACGCAGTATTTT.